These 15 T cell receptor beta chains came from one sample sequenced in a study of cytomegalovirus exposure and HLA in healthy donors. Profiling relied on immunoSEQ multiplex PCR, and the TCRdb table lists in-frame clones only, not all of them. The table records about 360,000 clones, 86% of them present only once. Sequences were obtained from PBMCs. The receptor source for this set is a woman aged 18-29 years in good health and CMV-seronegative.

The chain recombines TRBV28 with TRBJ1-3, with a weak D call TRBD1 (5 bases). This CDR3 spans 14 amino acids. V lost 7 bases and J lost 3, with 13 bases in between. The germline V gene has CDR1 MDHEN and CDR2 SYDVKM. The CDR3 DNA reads TGTGCCAGCACCTCGGGGGGGGGTGGAAACACCATATATTTT. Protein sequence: CASTSGGGGNTIYF.

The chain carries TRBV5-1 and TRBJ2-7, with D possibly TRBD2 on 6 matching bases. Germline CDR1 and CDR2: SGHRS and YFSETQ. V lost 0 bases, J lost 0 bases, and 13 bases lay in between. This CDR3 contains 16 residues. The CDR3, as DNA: TGCGCCAGCAGCTTGGGTTATGGAGGGAGCTCCTACGAGCAGTACTTC. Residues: CASSLGYGGSSYEQYF.

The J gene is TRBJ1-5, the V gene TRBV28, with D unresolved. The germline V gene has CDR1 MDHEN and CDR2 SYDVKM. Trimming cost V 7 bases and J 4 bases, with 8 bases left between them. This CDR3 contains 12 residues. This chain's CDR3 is CASNARNQPQHF. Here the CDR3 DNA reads TGTGCCAGCAACGCTAGGAATCAGCCCCAGCATTTT.

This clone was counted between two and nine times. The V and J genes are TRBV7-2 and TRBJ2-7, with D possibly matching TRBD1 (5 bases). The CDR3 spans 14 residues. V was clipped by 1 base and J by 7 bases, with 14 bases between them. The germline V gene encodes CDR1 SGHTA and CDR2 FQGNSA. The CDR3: CASSLVLPSGEQYF. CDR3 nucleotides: TGTGCCAGCAGCTTAGTTCTGCCGTCAGGGGAGCAGTACTTC.

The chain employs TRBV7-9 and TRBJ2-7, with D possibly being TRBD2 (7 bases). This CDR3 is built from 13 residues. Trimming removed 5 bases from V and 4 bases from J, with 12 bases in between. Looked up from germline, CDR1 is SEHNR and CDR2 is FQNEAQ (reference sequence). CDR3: CASSAGGRYEQYF. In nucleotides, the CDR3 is TGTGCCAGCAGCGCCGGGGGGCGATACGAGCAGTACTTC.

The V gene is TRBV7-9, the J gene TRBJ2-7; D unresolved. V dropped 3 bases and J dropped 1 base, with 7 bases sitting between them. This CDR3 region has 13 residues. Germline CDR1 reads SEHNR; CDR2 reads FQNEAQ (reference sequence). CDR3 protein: CASSFPGSYEQYF. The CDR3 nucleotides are TGTGCCAGCAGCTTTCCCGGGTCCTACGAGCAGTACTTC.

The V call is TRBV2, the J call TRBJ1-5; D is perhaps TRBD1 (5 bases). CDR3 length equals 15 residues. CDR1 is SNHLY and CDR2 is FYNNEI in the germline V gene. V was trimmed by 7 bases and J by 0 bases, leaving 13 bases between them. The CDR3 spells CASTNRGNSNQPQHF. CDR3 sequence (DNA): TGTGCCAGCACGAACCGGGGGAATAGCAATCAGCCCCAGCATTTT.

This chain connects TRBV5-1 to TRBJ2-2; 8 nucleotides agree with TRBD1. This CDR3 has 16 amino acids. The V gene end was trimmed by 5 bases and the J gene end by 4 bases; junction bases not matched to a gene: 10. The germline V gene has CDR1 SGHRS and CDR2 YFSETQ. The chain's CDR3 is CASSRGQGGPTGELFF. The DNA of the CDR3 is TGCGCCAGCAGTCGAGGACAGGGAGGTCCCACCGGGGAGCTGTTTTTT.

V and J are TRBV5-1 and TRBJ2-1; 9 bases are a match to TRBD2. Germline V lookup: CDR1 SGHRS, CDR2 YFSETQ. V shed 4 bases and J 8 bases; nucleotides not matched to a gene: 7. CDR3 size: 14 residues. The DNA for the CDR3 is TGCGCCAGCAGCGCAGCGGGGGGTCAAGATGAGCAGTTCTTC. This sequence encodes CASSAAGGQDEQFF.

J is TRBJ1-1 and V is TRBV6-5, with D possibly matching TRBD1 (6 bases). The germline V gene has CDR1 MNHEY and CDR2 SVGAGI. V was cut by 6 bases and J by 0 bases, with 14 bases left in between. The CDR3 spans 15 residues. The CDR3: CASSLDRSMNTEAFF. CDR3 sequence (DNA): TGTGCCAGCAGCTTGGACAGAAGTATGAACACTGAAGCTTTCTTT.

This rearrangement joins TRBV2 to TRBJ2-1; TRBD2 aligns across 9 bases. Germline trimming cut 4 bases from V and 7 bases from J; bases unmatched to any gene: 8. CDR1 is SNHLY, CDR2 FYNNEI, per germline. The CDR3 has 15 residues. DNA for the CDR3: TGTGCCAGCAGTGTGCGGGAGGGCCTGAGTAATGAGCAGTTCTTC. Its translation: CASSVREGLSNEQFF.

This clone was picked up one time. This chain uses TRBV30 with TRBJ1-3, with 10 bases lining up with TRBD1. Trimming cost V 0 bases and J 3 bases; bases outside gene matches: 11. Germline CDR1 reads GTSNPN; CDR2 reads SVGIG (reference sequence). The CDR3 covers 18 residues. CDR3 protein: CAWSVGVGTGVYGNTIYF. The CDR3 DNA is TGTGCCTGGAGTGTAGGGGTCGGGACAGGGGTGTATGGAAACACCATATATTTT.

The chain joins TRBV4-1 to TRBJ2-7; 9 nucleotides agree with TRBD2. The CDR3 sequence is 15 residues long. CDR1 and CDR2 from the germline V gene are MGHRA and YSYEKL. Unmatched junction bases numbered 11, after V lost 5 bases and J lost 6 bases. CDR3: CASSAPGGRALEQYF. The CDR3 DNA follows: TGCGCCAGCAGCGCACCTGGCGGGAGGGCCCTCGAGCAGTACTTC.

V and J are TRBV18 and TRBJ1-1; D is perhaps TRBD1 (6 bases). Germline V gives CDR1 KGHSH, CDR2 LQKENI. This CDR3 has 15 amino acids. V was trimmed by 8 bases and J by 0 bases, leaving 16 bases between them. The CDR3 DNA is TGTGCCAGCCCCCCCTCAGGGACAATGAACACTGAAGCTTTCTTT. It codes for CASPPSGTMNTEAFF.

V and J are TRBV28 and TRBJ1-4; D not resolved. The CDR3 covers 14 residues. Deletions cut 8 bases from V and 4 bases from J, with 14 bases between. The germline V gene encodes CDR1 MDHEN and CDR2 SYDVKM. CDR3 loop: CASAFGPLNEKLFF. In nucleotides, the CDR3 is TGTGCCAGCGCCTTTGGGCCGCTTAATGAAAAACTGTTTTTT.